The 9 T cell receptor beta chains below all came from one sample that was sequenced in a study of blood T cell repertoires in COVID-19. TCRdb's table, derived via immunoSEQ multiplex PCR, lists solely in-frame clones and lacks some. The table lists 140,000 to 150,000 clones, roughly 88% of them singletons. Material for sequencing was peripheral blood. The receptor set was obtained from a woman aged 55-70 years with COVID-19, enrolled during active disease.

The chain uses TRBV11-2 and TRBJ1-1; 8 positions agree with TRBD1. V gave up 3 bases and J gave up 11 bases; unmatched junction bases: 8. The CDR3 totals 13 residues. Germline V gives CDR1 SGHAT, CDR2 FQNNGV. DNA for the CDR3: TGTGCCAGCAGCTTGGCAGGACAGGGATTGGCTTTCTTT. This gives the protein CASSLAGQGLAFF. Filled out from reference TRBV11-2 and TRBJ1-1, the complete variable domain reads EAGVAQSPRYKIIEKRQSVAFWCNPISGHATLYWYQQILGQGPKLLIQFQNNGVVDDSQLPKDRFSAERLKGVDSTLKIQPAKLEDSAVYLCASSLAGQGLAFFGQGTRLTVV.

The V call is TRBV5-8, the J call TRBJ2-4, with D uncertain. The length of the CDR3 is 14 residues. CDR1 and CDR2 from the germline V gene are SGHTS and YDEGEE. Trimming took off 4 bases at V and 0 bases at J, with 8 bases between the two ends. CDR3: CASSRQIAKNIQYF. The CDR3 DNA follows: TGTGCCAGCAGCCGTCAGATAGCCAAAAACATTCAGTACTTC. The whole variable domain, remainder taken from reference TRBV5-8 and TRBJ2-4, is EAGVTQSPTHLIKTRGQQATLRCSPISGHTSVYWYQQALGLGLQFLLWYDEGEERNRGNFPPRFSGRQFPNYSSELNVNALELEDSALYLCASSRQIAKNIQYFGAGTRLSVL.

The chain joins TRBV5-5 to TRBJ2-2, with 10 nucleotides matching TRBD1. Germline loops: CDR1 SGHKS, CDR2 YYEKEE (reference sequence). With V trimmed by 4 bases and J by 4 bases, 10 bases remained unmatched. This CDR3 spans 17 amino acids. CDR3 sequence: CASSINRDRGFTGELFF. As DNA, the CDR3 is TGTGCCAGCAGCATAAACCGGGACAGGGGTTTCACCGGGGAGCTGTTTTTT.

This clone has just one count. The rearrangement uses TRBV5-1 and TRBJ2-1, with 9 bases that match TRBD2. CDR1 and CDR2 (germline): SGHRS, YFSETQ. The CDR3 sequence is 16 residues long. V was clipped by 4 bases and J by 3 bases; unmatched bases: 8. The CDR3 loop reads CASSPRAGGDYNEQFF. The DNA for the CDR3 is TGCGCCAGCAGCCCCCGAGCGGGGGGAGACTACAATGAGCAGTTCTTC.

This chain connects TRBV10-3 to TRBJ1-4; D call uncertain. Per the germline V gene, CDR1 is ENHRY and CDR2 is SYGVKD. V was trimmed by 6 bases and J by 4 bases, leaving 3 bases between them. The CDR3 loop spans 11 amino acids. CDR3 sequence reads: CAISNNEKLFF. The CDR3 nucleotides read TGTGCCATCAGCAATAATGAAAAACTGTTTTTT.

V is TRBV4-1 and J is TRBJ1-3; TRBD1 agrees at 8 bases. There are 15 residues in the CDR3. Trimming removed 2 bases from V and 8 bases from J; junction bases left unmatched: 8. Germline V lookup: CDR1 MGHRA, CDR2 YSYEKL. DNA for the CDR3: TGCGCCAGCAGCCAATCGGACAGGGACTTGGACACCATATATTTT. Protein: CASSQSDRDLDTIYF.

The V call is TRBV9, the J call TRBJ1-4; D is possibly TRBD1 (6 bases). The V gene lost 0 bases and the J gene lost 4 bases, with 13 bases spanning the gap. The CDR3 is made up of 16 amino acids. Germline V gives CDR1 SGDLS, CDR2 YYNGEE. CDR3 amino acids: CASSVEGGPVNEKLFF. For the CDR3, the DNA is TGTGCCAGCAGCGTAGAAGGGGGACCGGTTAATGAAAAACTGTTTTTT.

This clone was detected a few times. The chain uses TRBV4-1 and TRBJ1-5, with D unclear. V lost 0 bases and J 7 bases, leaving 13 bases between the germline ends. This CDR3 contains 15 residues. Germline loops: CDR1 MGHRA, CDR2 YSYEKL. The CDR3 region is CASSQESGNNQPQHF. The CDR3 region has the DNA TGCGCCAGCAGCCAAGAGTCGGGGAATAACCAGCCCCAGCATTTT.

The chain combines TRBV2 with TRBJ1-1, with 7 bases fitting TRBD1. The CDR3 consists of 14 residues. The V gene end was trimmed by 11 bases and the J gene end by 0 bases; junction bases not matched to a gene: 9. Germline V gene data show CDR1 as SNHLY and CDR2 as FYNNEI. The CDR3 DNA follows: TGTGCCGGCCAGGGGGGCAACATGAACACTGAAGCTTTCTTT. Translating gives CAGQGGNMNTEAFF.